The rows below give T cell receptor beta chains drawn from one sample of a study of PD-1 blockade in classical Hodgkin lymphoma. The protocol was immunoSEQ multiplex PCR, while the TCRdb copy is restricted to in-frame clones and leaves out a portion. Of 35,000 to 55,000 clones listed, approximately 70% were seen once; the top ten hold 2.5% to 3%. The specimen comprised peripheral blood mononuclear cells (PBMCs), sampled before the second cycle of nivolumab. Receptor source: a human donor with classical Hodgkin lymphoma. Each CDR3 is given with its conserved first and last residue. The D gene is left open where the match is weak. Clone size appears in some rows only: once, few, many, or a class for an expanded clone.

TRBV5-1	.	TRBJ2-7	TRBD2	TGCGCCAGCCGTGCCGGACTAGCGGACTACGAGCAGTACTTC	CASRAGLADYEQYF
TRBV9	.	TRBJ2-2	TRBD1	TGTGCCAGCGGCGACAGGGTAGGGGCGAACACCGGGGAGCTGTTTTTT	CASGDRVGANTGELFF
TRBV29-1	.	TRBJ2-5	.	TGCAGCGTTTCGGGGTCTGGGGTAGAAGAGACCCAGTACTTC	CSVSGSGVEETQYF
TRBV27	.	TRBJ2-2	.	TGTGCCAGCAGTTTATCGGTGGACAGAGCGGACACCGGGGAGCTGTTTTTT	CASSLSVDRADTGELFF
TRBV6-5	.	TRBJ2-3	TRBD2	TGTGCCAGCAGTTACTCGGCGGGGGACACGCAGTATTTT	CASSYSAGDTQYF
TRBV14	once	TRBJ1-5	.	TGTGCCAGCAGCCAAGTCCCTAGGGTGCCCCAGCATTTT	CASSQVPRVPQHF
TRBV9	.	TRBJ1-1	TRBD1	TGTGCCAGCAGCCCTACACCGGGACAGGGGGTATCTGAGACTGAAGCTTTCTTT	CASSPTPGQGVSETEAFF
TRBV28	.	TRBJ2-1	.	TGTGCCAGCAGTTTTAGTTCAGCCTCAGAGCAGTTCTTC	CASSFSSASEQFF
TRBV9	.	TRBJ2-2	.	TGTGCCAGCAGCACGTGGACCACCGGGGAGCTGTTTTTT	CASSTWTTGELFF
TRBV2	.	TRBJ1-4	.	TGTGCCAGCAGTGGCGGGGTGGGTGAAAAACTGTTTTTT	CASSGGVGEKLFF
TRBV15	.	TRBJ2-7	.	TGTGCCACCAGCAGAGGACGGATCTCTCCGACCTACGAGCAGTACTTC	CATSRGRISPTYEQYF
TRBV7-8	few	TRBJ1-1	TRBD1	TGTGCCAGCAGCTCGGGACAGGGGGCCATCCTTGAAGCTTTCTTT	CASSSGQGAILEAFF
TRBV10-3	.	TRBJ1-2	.	TGTGCCATCAGTCCCCAGGGAGGCGGCTACACCTTC	CAISPQGGGYTF
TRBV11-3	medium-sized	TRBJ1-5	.	TGTGCCAGCAGCTTAGAAATCCAGGGCAATCAGCCCCAGCATTTT	CASSLEIQGNQPQHF
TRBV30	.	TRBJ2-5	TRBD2	TGTGCCTGGAGTGACGGGGCGGGGGGGCCGATGGAGACCCAGTACTTC	CAWSDGAGGPMETQYF
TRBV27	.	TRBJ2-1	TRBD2	TGTGCCAGCAGTTGGACTAGCGGGGGGGCCGTCTTC	CASSWTSGGAVF
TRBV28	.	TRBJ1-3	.	TGTGCCAGCAGTTTAGAGGCAGGCTCTGGAAACACCATATATTTT	CASSLEAGSGNTIYF
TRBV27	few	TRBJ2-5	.	TGTGCCAGCCGCCCGGGCGGTTTCCAAGAGACCCAGTACTTC	CASRPGGFQETQYF
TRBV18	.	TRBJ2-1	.	TGTGCCAGCTCACGGACGGATAAGATAAACAATGAGCAGTTCTTC	CASSRTDKINNEQFF